These 28 T cell receptor beta chains came from one sample sequenced in a study of cytomegalovirus exposure and HLA in healthy donors. Primers included in the PCR were 60 Vbeta and 13 Jbeta primers. Sequencing used immunoSEQ multiplex PCR; TCRdb keeps in-frame clones, though not all of them. Of more than 75,000 clones in the sample, approximately 74% are singletons; the top ten hold 7.5% to 9.5%. What was sequenced was PBMCs. The receptors derive from a man aged 35-49 years in good health and CMV-seropositive.

As regards this clone: The junction and the germline gene differ at one end; a read error may be behind it. CDR3 coding DNA: TGTGCCAGCAGCTCGGGACAGGGACCAGATACGCAGTCTTTT. It codes for CASSSGQGPDTQSF. The chain combines TRBV6-6 with TRBJ2-3; 9 bases align to TRBD1. The length of the CDR3 is 14 residues. Germline lookup yields CDR1 MNHNY and CDR2 SVGAGI (reference sequence).

V gene TRBV2 combines with J gene TRBJ1-1; D remains ambiguous. From germline, CDR1 is SNHLY and CDR2 FYNNEI. CDR3 length equals 16 residues. Trimming removed 1 base from V and 7 bases from J, with 19 bases in between. CDR3 bases: TGTGCCAGCAGTGAAGGGCAGGCGAGGGAGGGTAGTGAAGCTTTCTTT. Translated: CASSEGQAREGSEAFF.

This clone was seen more than once but under ten times. The chain uses TRBV9 and TRBJ1-4; 9 bases match TRBD1. The CDR3 has 15 residues. Losses at the gene ends were 0 bases for V and 5 bases for J; bases not matched to a gene: 2. The germline CDR1 and CDR2 sequences are SGDLS and YYNGEE. The CDR3 loop reads CASSVVGTGNEKLFF. The DNA of the CDR3 is TGTGCCAGCAGCGTAGTGGGGACAGGGAATGAAAAACTGTTTTTT.

Comment on this clone: One junction end does not reproduce the germline sequence, and a read error may be involved. V usage is TRBV7-9 and J usage is TRBJ1-1; 12 bases are a match to TRBD1. The CDR3 is made up of 15 amino acids. Germline V gene data show CDR1 as SEHNR and CDR2 as FQNEAQ (reference sequence). The CDR3 DNA reads TGTTCCAGCAGCTTAGAGGGACAGGGGGCCGCTGAAGCTTTCTTT. Residues: CSSSLEGQGAAEAFF. Based on the CDR3 plus reference TRBV7-9 and TRBJ1-1, the full variable domain is DTGVSQNPRHKITKRGQNVTFRCDPISEHNRLYWYRQTLGQGPEFLTYFQNEAQLEKSRLLSDRFSAERPKGSFSTLEIQRTEQGDSAMYLCSSSLEGQGAAEAFFGQGTRLTVV.

This rearrangement joins TRBV5-5 to TRBJ1-1; D is unresolved. The CDR3 extends over 15 amino acids. Deletions cut 4 bases from V and 0 bases from J, with 13 bases between. The germline gives CDR1 SGHKS, CDR2 YYEKEE (reference sequence). CDR3 amino acids: CASSLTAGMNTEAFF. DNA for the CDR3: TGTGCCAGCAGCCTGACGGCCGGGATGAACACTGAAGCTTTCTTT. Combining the CDR3 with reference TRBV5-5 and TRBJ1-1 gives the whole variable domain DAGVTQSPTHLIKTRGQQVTLRCSPISGHKSVSWYQQVLGQGPQFIFQYYEKEERGRGNFPDRFSARQFPNYSSELNVNALLLGDSALYLCASSLTAGMNTEAFFGQGTRLTVV.

The V and J genes are TRBV10-1 and TRBJ2-5, with a weak D call TRBD2 (6 bases). CDR1 and CDR2 from the germline V gene are WNHNN and SYGVQD (reference sequence). V was cut by 11 bases and J by 2 bases, with 15 bases left in between. CDR3 length: 13 amino acids. In DNA, the CDR3 is TGCGCCCCATGTGCGGGGATTCAAGAGACCCAGTACTTC. Translated, it gives CAPCAGIQETQYF.

V usage is TRBV18 and J usage is TRBJ1-3; tentatively, D is TRBD1 (5 bases). CDR3 length: 17 residues. CDR1 is KGHSH, CDR2 LQKENI, per germline. The germline V and J ends were trimmed by 3 bases and 1 base, with 16 bases remaining between them. CDR3 nucleotides: TGTGCCAGCTCACCGCTGGACATCCAAGCGTCTGGAAACACCATATATTTT. Translated: CASSPLDIQASGNTIYF.

The chain joins TRBV28 to TRBJ2-6; D is perhaps TRBD1 (6 bases). V was clipped by 6 bases and J by 0 bases, with 12 bases between them. Germline-derived CDR1 and CDR2 are MDHEN and SYDVKM. This CDR3 comprises 16 residues. The CDR3 loop is CASRRQDASGANVLTF. CDR3 DNA: TGTGCCAGCAGACGACAGGATGCCTCTGGGGCCAACGTCCTGACTTTC.

This chain connects TRBV5-6 to TRBJ1-5; D uncertain. Trimming took off 0 bases at V and 4 bases at J, with 8 bases between the two ends. This CDR3 region has 14 residues. Germline assignment: CDR1 SGHDT and CDR2 YYEEEE. Here the CDR3 DNA reads TGTGCCAGCAGCTTGGAAGGCGGGAATCAGCCCCAGCATTTT. Translating gives CASSLEGGNQPQHF.

This sequence joins TRBV18 and TRBJ1-1, with unresolved D. CDR3 length: 13 residues. The germline V gene has CDR1 KGHSH and CDR2 LQKENI. The V gene lost 6 bases and the J gene lost 11 bases, with 19 bases spanning the gap. This CDR3 reads CASSPSRSREAFF. CDR3 nucleotide sequence: TGTGCCAGCTCGCCATCGCGGAGCCGGGAGGCTTTCTTT.

This clone turned up a few times. The chain couples TRBV6-5 to TRBJ1-2; 8 bases are shared with TRBD1. The CDR3 covers 15 residues. Trimming at V came to 6 bases and at J to 5 bases, leaving 11 bases not matched to a gene. Germline CDR1 reads MNHEY; CDR2 reads SVGAGI. Here the CDR3 reads CASSPPGQGGYGYTF. Here the CDR3 DNA reads TGTGCCAGCAGCCCTCCCGGACAGGGCGGTTATGGCTACACCTTC.

The V gene is TRBV29-1, the J gene TRBJ2-7; D gene unclear. The germline gives CDR1 SQVTM, CDR2 ANQGSEA. The CDR3 runs to 11 residues. The V end was cut by 4 bases, the J end by 6 bases, with 10 bases between. CDR3 sequence (DNA): TGCAGCGTTGGAACCGAGTGCGAGCAGTACTTC. It specifies CSVGTECEQYF.

This clone was seen more than once but under ten times. Only one base separates this from a far larger clonotype, so it likely reflects a read error. This sample includes further DNA sequences coding for the same CDR3. The chain employs TRBV4-1 and TRBJ2-7; D is ambiguous. Germline CDR1 and CDR2: MGHRA and YSYEKL. The V and J ends lost 0 bases and 4 bases respectively, with 4 bases between them. CDR3 size: 12 residues. The CDR3, as DNA: TGCGCCAGCAGCCAAGATCGGTACGAGCAGTACTTC. The encoded protein is CASSQDRYEQYF.

The V gene is TRBV7-3, the J gene TRBJ2-3; 8 bases are a match to TRBD1. Unmatched junction bases numbered 18, after V lost 10 bases and J lost 0 bases. Per the germline V gene, CDR1 is SGHTA and CDR2 is FQGTGA. CDR3 size: 18 residues. CDR3 bases: TGTGCCACGTCGGAAGGGGCAGGGGGCGTCTTAAGCACAGATACGCAGTATTTT. This codes for CATSEGAGGVLSTDTQYF.

The rearrangement uses TRBV21-1 and TRBJ2-7; TRBD2, the D gene given by the table, was not confirmed from the DNA. TRBV21-1 is a recognized pseudogene. This CDR3 spans 13 amino acids. CDR3 sequence reads: CASFRDSFKEQYF. In DNA, the CDR3 is TGTGCCAGCTTTCGGGACTCATTCAAAGAGCAGTACTTC.

The gene calls are TRBV4-3 and TRBJ2-2; tentatively, D is TRBD2 (5 bases). CDR3 size: 14 residues. Per germline, CDR1 LGHNA and CDR2 YSLEER. V gave up 7 bases and J gave up 0 bases, with 9 bases separating them. Written as DNA, the CDR3 is TGCGCCAGCAAAAGGACTGCGAACACCGGGGAGCTGTTTTTT. Amino acids: CASKRTANTGELFF.

This sequence joins TRBV28 and TRBJ2-3, with D perhaps TRBD1 (5 bases). The CDR3 runs 14 residues. Germline V gene lookup returns CDR1 MDHEN and CDR2 SYDVKM. The V and J ends lost 3 bases and 3 bases respectively, with 10 bases between them. The CDR3 region is CASSLGQGTDTQYF. In DNA, the CDR3 is TGTGCCAGCAGTTTGGGTCAGGGAACAGATACGCAGTATTTT.

V is TRBV5-4 and J is TRBJ1-6; D remains ambiguous. Germline V gives CDR1 SGHNT, CDR2 YYREEE (reference sequence). This CDR3 contains 16 residues. V was cut by 5 bases and J by 0 bases, with 12 bases left in between. Written as DNA, the CDR3 is TGTGCCAGCAGATCGGACGGGAGCTCCTATAATTCACCCCTCCACTTT. Its protein product is CASRSDGSSYNSPLHF.

In its sample, this clone was seen once. The V gene is TRBV6-6, the J gene TRBJ2-7; TRBD2 agrees at 9 bases. Per germline, CDR1 MNHNY and CDR2 SVGAGI (reference sequence). The J segment lost 6 bases and the V segment lost 2 bases, leaving 8 bases of the junction unmatched. This CDR3 is built from 15 residues. The CDR3 sequence is CASSYTAGGPLEQYF. Written as DNA, the CDR3 is TGTGCCAGCAGTTACACGGCGGGGGGGCCCCTCGAGCAGTACTTC.

The rearrangement joins TRBV9 to TRBJ2-1; 8 nucleotides match TRBD2. CDR1 is SGDLS and CDR2 is YYNGEE in the germline V gene. The V and J ends lost 6 bases and 0 bases, in that order; junction bases with no gene match: 5. The CDR3 runs to 15 residues. DNA of the CDR3: TGTGCCAGCACCCCCAGCGGGAGCTCCTACAATGAGCAGTTCTTC. Amino acids: CASTPSGSSYNEQFF. Full variable domain (remainder filled in from reference TRBV9 and TRBJ2-1): DSGVTQTPKHLITATGQRVTLRCSPRSGDLSVYWYQQSLDQGLQFLIQYYNGEERAKGNILERFSAQQFPDLHSELNLSSLELGDSALYFCASTPSGSSYNEQFFGPGTRLTVL.

As concerns this clone: A read error may produce the germline difference seen at one junction end. This chain joins TRBV20-1 and TRBJ2-3; TRBD2 might be the D (5 bases). Germline-derived CDR1 and CDR2 are DFQATT and SNEGSKA (reference sequence). The CDR3 loop spans 11 amino acids. Here the CDR3 DNA reads TGCGGTGCTAGCATTTCAGATACGCAGTATTTT. The encoded protein is CGASISDTQYF.

The chain carries TRBV15 and TRBJ1-5; TRBD1 matches 10 bases. Trimming at V came to 0 bases and at J to 7 bases, leaving 6 bases not matched to a gene. Germline V gene lookup returns CDR1 LNHNV and CDR2 YYDKDF (reference sequence). The CDR3 totals 16 residues. The DNA of the CDR3 is TGTGCCACCAGCAGAGACTTGACAGGGGGCGGACAGCCCCAGCATTTT. Amino acid sequence: CATSRDLTGGGQPQHF.

The CDR3 DNA is TGTGCCAGCAGTCTGCCCCTATCGCGGGTTGAAGCTTTCTTT. Translated, it gives CASSLPLSRVEAFF. The chain recombines TRBV27 with TRBJ1-1; no reliable D call. V gave up 5 bases and J gave up 7 bases, with 17 bases separating them. CDR1 and CDR2 from the germline V gene are MNHEY and SMNVEV (reference sequence). This CDR3 has 14 residues.

The chain combines TRBV5-1 with TRBJ2-4; no clear D gene. Per the germline V gene, CDR1 is SGHRS and CDR2 is YFSETQ. Trimming left V 3 bases short and J 3 bases short, with 10 bases between. This CDR3 region has 14 residues. CDR3 sequence (DNA): TGCGCCAGCAGCTCAGACGGCGGCAAAAACATTCAGTACTTC. Translated: CASSSDGGKNIQYF.

This chain joins TRBV19 and TRBJ1-4, with D possibly TRBD1 on 6 matching bases. The V gene lost 8 bases and the J gene lost 3 bases, with 13 bases spanning the gap. This CDR3 is built from 14 residues. The germline V gene has CDR1 LNHDA and CDR2 SQIVND (reference sequence). CDR3 DNA: TGTGCCAGTCTACAGGGCACCCCTAATGAAAAACTGTTTTTT. Translating gives CASLQGTPNEKLFF.

This clone occurred a few times. The chain links TRBV9 to TRBJ2-7; 13 positions match TRBD2. The CDR3 has 14 residues. With 3 bases clipped from V and 3 bases from J, the junction kept 0 bases outside the gene matches. The V gene's germline CDR1 is SGDLS and CDR2 YYNGEE. CDR3 sequence (DNA): TGTGCCAGCAGCGGGACTAGCGGGAGCTACGAGCAGTACTTC. This gives the protein CASSGTSGSYEQYF.

This rearrangement joins TRBV18 to TRBJ2-5, with D possibly TRBD1 on 6 matching bases. V shed 3 bases and J shed 1 base, with 9 bases lying between them. CDR3 size: 14 residues. From germline, CDR1 is KGHSH and CDR2 LQKENI. The chain's CDR3 is CASSPGQSQETQYF. As DNA, the CDR3 is TGTGCCAGCTCACCCGGACAGTCCCAAGAGACCCAGTACTTC.

V is TRBV5-6 and J is TRBJ1-6, with TRBD1 identical over 9 bases. V lost 5 bases and J lost 1; bases outside the gene matches: 10. Germline CDR1 is SGHDT and CDR2 is YYEEEE. The CDR3 consists of 18 residues. The CDR3 protein is CASSTGTGQGSYNSPLHF. CDR3 in DNA: TGTGCCAGCAGTACAGGGACAGGGCAGGGATCCTATAATTCACCCCTCCACTTT.